This is a list of T cell receptor beta chains from one sample in a study of regulatory T cells in long-lasting Graves disease. TCRdb processed the multiplex PCR reads anew with MiXCR; each CDR3 protein has one entry. The sample holds almost 350,000 distinct CDR3 sequences, less than 20% seen once. The sample was peripheral blood mononuclear cells (PBMCs), taken when the disease was refractory, from a patient treated with antithyroid drugs. These receptors originate from a female donor with Graves disease. Each CDR3 is given with its conserved first and last residue. A D gene is named only where the DNA matches it firmly. Clone size is shown for a subset of rows, as once, few, many or a class of expanded clone.

TRBV9	TRBD1	NA	TRBJ1-2	TGTGCCAGCAGCGTCGGAGGGGGCGATAACTATGGCTACACCTTC	CASSVGGGDNYGYTF
TRBV12-3/TRBV12-4	NA	NA	TRBJ1-1	TGTGCCAGCACCAGTACAGGGATTGGAGTAGTGAACACTGAAGCTTTCTTT	CASTSTGIGVVNTEAFF
TRBV2	TRBD2	NA	TRBJ2-1	TGTGCCAGCAGTGAAGCCAAAGCGAGCGGGAGAGGGAATGAGCAGTTCTTC	CASSEAKASGRGNEQFF
TRBV2	NA	NA	TRBJ1-6	TGTGCCAGCATGCTTGATTATAATTCACCCCTCCACTTT	CASMLDYNSPLHF
TRBV7-9	TRBD1	few	TRBJ1-2	TGTGCCAGCAGCTTAAGGGACAGGGTCAATGGCTACACCTTC	CASSLRDRVNGYTF
TRBV20-1	TRBD2	NA	TRBJ2-5	TGCAGTAGCGGGAGGGCCCGGGAGACCCAGTACTTC	CSSGRARETQYF
TRBV12-3/TRBV12-4	NA	many	TRBJ1-2	TGTGCCAGCAACCTCTCCGGGGGGGGTGGCTACACCTTC	CASNLSGGGGYTF
TRBV7-8	NA	NA	TRBJ1-3	TGTGCCAGCAGCCCAGTCGCAGGGGCTGGAAACACCATATATTTT	CASSPVAGAGNTIYF
TRBV15	NA	NA	TRBJ1-5	TGTGCCACCAGCAGAGGAGGCTCATTTGAGCCCCAGCATTTT	CATSRGGSFEPQHF
TRBV25-1	NA	NA	TRBJ2-2	TGTGCCAGCAGTGTTACCGGGGAGCTGTTTTTT	CASSVTGELFF